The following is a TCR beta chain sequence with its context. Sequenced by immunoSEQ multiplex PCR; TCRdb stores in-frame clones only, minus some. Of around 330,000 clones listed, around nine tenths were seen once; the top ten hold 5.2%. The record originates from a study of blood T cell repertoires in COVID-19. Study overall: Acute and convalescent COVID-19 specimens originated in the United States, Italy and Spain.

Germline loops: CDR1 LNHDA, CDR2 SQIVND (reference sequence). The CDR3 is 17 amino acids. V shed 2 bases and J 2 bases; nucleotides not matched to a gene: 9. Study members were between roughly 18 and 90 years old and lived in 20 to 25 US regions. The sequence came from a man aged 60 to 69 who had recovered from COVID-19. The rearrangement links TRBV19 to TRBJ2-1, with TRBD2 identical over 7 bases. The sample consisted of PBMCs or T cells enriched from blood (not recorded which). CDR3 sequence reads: CASSIIGAGPPYNEQFF. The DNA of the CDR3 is TGTGCCAGTAGTATAATTGGAGCGGGACCCCCCTACAATGAGCAGTTCTTC.